The rows below give T cell receptor beta chains drawn from one sample of a study of identical twins. TCRdb recomputed calls from the 5' RACE reads with MiXCR, one row per CDR3 protein. Among 500,000 to 650,000 distinct CDR3 sequences listed, under 8.5% were seen once. The data also belong to a second study, concerning yellow fever vaccine responses in identical twins.

Material for sequencing was PBMCs. The receptors stem from a woman aged 18-29 years in good health. Each CDR3 is given with its conserved first and last residue. A D gene is named only where the DNA matches it firmly. Clone size appears in some rows only: once, few, many, or a class for an expanded clone.

TRBJ2-1 few TRBV4-1 TRBD1 TGCGCCAGCAGCCAAGACTTGCCGGGACAGGGCAACAATGAGCAGTTCTTC CASSQDLPGQGNNEQFF
TRBJ1-5 - TRBV7-8 - TGTGCCAGCAGCTTAGCGGGTCTCTTTAGCAATCAGCCCCAGCATTTT CASSLAGLFSNQPQHF
TRBJ1-6 - TRBV7-9 - TGTGCCAGCAGCTTACCTGATTCACCCCTCCACTTT CASSLPDSPLHF
TRBJ2-3 few TRBV12-3/TRBV12-4 TRBD2 TGTGCCAGCAGGCCGGGTAGCGGGGGCACAGATACGCAGTATTTT CASRPGSGGTDTQYF
TRBJ1-2 many TRBV6-5 TRBD1 TGTGCCAGCAGTTACTCCAGGACAGGGAGTGGTGGCTACACCTTC CASSYSRTGSGGYTF
TRBJ2-1 few TRBV7-2 TRBD2 TGTGCCAGTCAGACAATGACTAGCGGGAGGTATGGTGAGCAGTTCTTC CASQTMTSGRYGEQFF
TRBJ2-4 many TRBV2 TRBD2 TGTGCCAGCAGTGACCAGAGCGGGAAGGTCAAAAACATTCAGTACTTC CASSDQSGKVKNIQYF
TRBJ1-1 many TRBV10-3 - TGTGCCATCAGTGAGTCCAGTATCCGGGGGACTGAAGCTTTCTTT CAISESSIRGTEAFF
TRBJ2-1 - TRBV7-8 TRBD2 TGTGCCAGCACCCGCGCTAGGACTAGCGACACCTACAATGAGCAGTTCTTC CASTRARTSDTYNEQFF
TRBJ2-3 - TRBV12-3/TRBV12-4 TRBD2 TGTGCCAGCAGCACCCGGACTAGCGGGAGGGCCATGGGAGCAGATACGCAGTATTTT CASSTRTSGRAMGADTQYF
TRBJ1-6 - TRBV28 TRBD1 TGTGCCAGCAGTTGGACAGGGGGCGTATCACCCCTCCACTTT CASSWTGGVSPLHF
TRBJ2-5 - TRBV7-2 - TGTGCCAGCAGCTTTCCCTCCTCGAAGACCCAGTACTTC CASSFPSSKTQYF
TRBJ2-1 - TRBV2 TRBD2 TGTGCCAGCAGTGGGCGGGGGGGGGCGAATGAGCAGTTCTTC CASSGRGGANEQFF
TRBJ2-1 few TRBV6-5 - TGTGCCAGCAGTTACATGACAGAATACTCCTACAATGAGCAGTTCTTC CASSYMTEYSYNEQFF
TRBJ1-5 many TRBV6-1 - TGTGCCAGCAGCCCTCAGGGTAGCAATCAGCCCCAGCATTTT CASSPQGSNQPQHF
TRBJ2-1 many TRBV7-9 - TGTGCCAGCAGCCCCCTCAAGACAGGTTTGGAGAATGAGCAGTTCTTC CASSPLKTGLENEQFF
TRBJ2-1 many TRBV5-1 TRBD1 TGCGCCAGCAGCTTCCCTACCGGGACAGGGGTCTACAATGAGCAGTTCTTC CASSFPTGTGVYNEQFF
TRBJ1-1 - TRBV11-2 - TGTGCCAGCAGCTTTAGAAGGGGATTGAGTGAAGCTTTCTTT CASSFRRGLSEAFF
TRBJ2-1 - TRBV29-1 TRBD2 TGCAGCGTTACTTCGCGGGGGGTTGCGTTCTTC CSVTSRGVAFF
TRBJ2-2 - TRBV20-1 - TGCAGTGCTATAGGGGAGACCGGGGAGCTGTTTTTT CSAIGETGELFF
TRBJ2-1 few TRBV20-1 TRBD2 TGCAGTGCTAGATGGAGCGGGATCTGGTACAATGAGCAGTTCTTC CSARWSGIWYNEQFF
TRBJ2-3 - TRBV10-3 - TGTGCCATCAGTGGGGACGGGACAGATACGCAGTATTTT CAISGDGTDTQYF
TRBJ2-7 - TRBV5-1 TRBD2 TGCGCCAGCCGAGAAAACCCCGGGGGGGTTGCCTACGAGCAGTACTTC CASRENPGGVAYEQYF
TRBJ2-2 few TRBV20-1 - TGCAGTGCTAGAGACCTAGAGGCGAACACCGGGGAGCTGTTTTTT CSARDLEANTGELFF
TRBJ2-1 many TRBV28 - TGTGCCAGCAGTTACCGGGGGCGGGGGTACAATGAGCAGTTCTTC CASSYRGRGYNEQFF
TRBJ2-1 - TRBV10-2 TRBD2 TGCGCCAGCAGTGAGGCGACTAGCGGGAGGGGGGACAATGAGCAGTTCTTC CASSEATSGRGDNEQFF
TRBJ2-3 few TRBV28 TRBD2 TGTGCCAGCACCCCCACGGGACTAGCGGGGGCCCAGACCACAGATACGCAGTATTTT CASTPTGLAGAQTTDTQYF
TRBJ2-1 few TRBV4-2 - TGTGCCAGCAGCTTCAGACTTTTGATTCCAAACAATGAGCAGTTCTTC CASSFRLLIPNNEQFF
TRBJ2-5 - TRBV12-3/TRBV12-4 - TGTGCCAGCAGTTTCGGCTGGGGTGAGACCCAGTACTTC CASSFGWGETQYF
TRBJ2-1 - TRBV5-6 - TGTGCCAGCAGCTTGGAAATCACAGGGCCCGTCTACAATGAGCAGTTCTTC CASSLEITGPVYNEQFF
TRBJ1-3 many TRBV6-1 TRBD1 TGTGCCAGCAGCCTAACAGGGGCCTGGGTGGGAGATGGAAACACCATATATTTT CASSLTGAWVGDGNTIYF
TRBJ1-2 few TRBV27 - TGTGCCAGCAGTGAGTCAGGGGCGGCTTTTGGCTACACCTTC CASSESGAAFGYTF
TRBJ2-5 many TRBV2 TRBD2 TGTGCCAGCAGTCCAGAACTAGCGGGGTCGGAGACCCAGTACTTC CASSPELAGSETQYF
TRBJ2-7 few TRBV5-1 TRBD1 TGCGCCAGCAGCTGGACAGGGTTCGGGCATACTAGCTCCTACGAGCAGTACTTC CASSWTGFGHTSSYEQYF
TRBJ2-2 many TRBV25-1 - TGTGCCAGCAGTGACCGGGTGGCCGGGGAGCTGTTTTTT CASSDRVAGELFF
TRBJ2-5 few TRBV7-7 - TGTGCCAGCAGCCAGATCCCCGCCCTGACAGGAGAGACCCAGTACTTC CASSQIPALTGETQYF
TRBJ1-5 - TRBV12-3/TRBV12-4 - TGTGCCAGCAGTTTCGGGGGGCTTCAGCCCCAGCATTTT CASSFGGLQPQHF